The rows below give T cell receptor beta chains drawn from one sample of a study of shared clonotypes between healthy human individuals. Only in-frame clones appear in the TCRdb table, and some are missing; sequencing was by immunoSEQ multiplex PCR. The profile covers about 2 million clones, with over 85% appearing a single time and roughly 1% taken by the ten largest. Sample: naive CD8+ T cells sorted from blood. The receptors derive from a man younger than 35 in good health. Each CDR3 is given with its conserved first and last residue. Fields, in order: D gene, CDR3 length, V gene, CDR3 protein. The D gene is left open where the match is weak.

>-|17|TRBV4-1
CASSQEGFGGRNEKLFF
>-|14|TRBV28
CASSPGGPVTEQYF
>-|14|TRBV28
CASSPRQPNQPQHF
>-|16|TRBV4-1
CASSPGGGQGEETQYF
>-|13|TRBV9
CASSVEHRGEAFF
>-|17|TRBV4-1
CASSHYQQTALQEKLFF
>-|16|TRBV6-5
CASSYSITRSYNEQFF
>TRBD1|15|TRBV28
CASSFPGTGFYEQYF
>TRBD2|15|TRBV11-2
CASSLGSSGGETQYF
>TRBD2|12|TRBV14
CASGLAGYEQYF
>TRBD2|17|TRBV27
CASSLLRPSGGTDTQYF
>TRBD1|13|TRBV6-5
CASSRGQNQPQHF
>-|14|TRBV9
CASSVGAGHEKLFF
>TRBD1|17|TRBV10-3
CAISESKMTGGNLGYTF
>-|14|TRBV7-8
CASSLRGEKDEQFF
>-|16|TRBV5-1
CASSLEQEGTGNTIYF
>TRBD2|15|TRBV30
CAWSGLAGGLYEQFF
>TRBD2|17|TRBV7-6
CASSLWRGFTTDNEQFF
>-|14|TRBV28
CASRPEGLREKLFF
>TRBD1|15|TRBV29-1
CSVESDGTDYYGYTF
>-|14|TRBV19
CASSISDGDYGYTF
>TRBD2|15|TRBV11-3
CASSHGLALYNEQFF
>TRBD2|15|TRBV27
CASSALGGGNNEQFF
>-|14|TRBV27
CASSPTRSSYEQYF
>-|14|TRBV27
CASSFSTGWNEQYF
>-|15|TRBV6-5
CASSYSNTPGYGYTF
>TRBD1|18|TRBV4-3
CASSQDEDRVFGPEKLFF
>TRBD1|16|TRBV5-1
CASSSTGARMNTEAFF
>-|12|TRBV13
CASSPFNTEAFF
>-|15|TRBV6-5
CASSGTFATNEKLFF
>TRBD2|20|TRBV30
CAWSGIRILAGEQNTGELFF
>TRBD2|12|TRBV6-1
CATAGGSYEQYF
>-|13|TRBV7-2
CASSLIRSYEQYF
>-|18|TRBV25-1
CASSLLVPDSATNEKLFF
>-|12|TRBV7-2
CASSHVRDEQYF
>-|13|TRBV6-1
CASSALGIDEAFF
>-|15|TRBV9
CASSPWGGTQETQYF
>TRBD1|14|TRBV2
CASSDRDWVEKLFF
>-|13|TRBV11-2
CASSPGSAYEQYF
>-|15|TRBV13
CASSPQGPRTDTQYF
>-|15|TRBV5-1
CASSPAHPNTGELFF
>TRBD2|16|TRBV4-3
CASSQDGLAGGNEQFF
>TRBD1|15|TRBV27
CASSFPGQGVYGYTF
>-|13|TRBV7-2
CASSLVIRGEQYF
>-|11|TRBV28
CASSTWETQYF
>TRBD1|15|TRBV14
CASSPLDRDSYEQYF
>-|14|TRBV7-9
CASSLADSDYEQYF
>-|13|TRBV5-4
CASSLGKSYEQYF
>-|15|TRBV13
CASSLVGLNYNEQFF
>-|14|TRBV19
CASSIGGQAYEQYF
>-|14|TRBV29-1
CSVDGSGPTDTQYF
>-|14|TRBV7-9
CASSFGQTNEKLFF
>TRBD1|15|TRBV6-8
CASSWSDRGAGELFF
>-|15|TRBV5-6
CASSLGGGRADTQYF
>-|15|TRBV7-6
CASSLERVSYNEQFF
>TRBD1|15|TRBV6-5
CASRTGQGNNSPLHF